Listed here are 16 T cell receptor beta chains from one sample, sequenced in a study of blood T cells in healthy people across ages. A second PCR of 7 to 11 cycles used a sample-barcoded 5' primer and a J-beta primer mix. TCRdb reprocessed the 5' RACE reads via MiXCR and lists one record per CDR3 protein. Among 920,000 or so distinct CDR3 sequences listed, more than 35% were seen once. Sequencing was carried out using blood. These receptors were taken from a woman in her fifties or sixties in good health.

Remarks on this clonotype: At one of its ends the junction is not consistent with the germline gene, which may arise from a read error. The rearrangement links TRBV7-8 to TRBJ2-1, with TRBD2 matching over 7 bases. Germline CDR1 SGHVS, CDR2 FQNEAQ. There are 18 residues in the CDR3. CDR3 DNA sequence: TGTGCCGGCAGCTTAGTGGTTGTGGGTGCCGGGACTATCAATGAGCAGTTCTTC. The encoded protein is CAGSLVVVGAGTINEQFF. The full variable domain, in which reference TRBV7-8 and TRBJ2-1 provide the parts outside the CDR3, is GAGVSQSPRYKVAKRGQDVALRCDPISGHVSLFWYQQALGQGPEFLTYFQNEAQLDKSGLPSDRFFAERPEGSVSTLKIQRTQQEDSAVYLCAGSLVVVGAGTINEQFFGPGTRLTVL.

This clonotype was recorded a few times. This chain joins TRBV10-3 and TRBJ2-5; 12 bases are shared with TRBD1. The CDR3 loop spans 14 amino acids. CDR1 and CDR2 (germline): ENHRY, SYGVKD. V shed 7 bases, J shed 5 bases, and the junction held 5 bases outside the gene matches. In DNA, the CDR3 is TGTGCCATCACCACCGGGACAGGGGGCGAGACCCAGTACTTC. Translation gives CAITTGTGGETQYF.

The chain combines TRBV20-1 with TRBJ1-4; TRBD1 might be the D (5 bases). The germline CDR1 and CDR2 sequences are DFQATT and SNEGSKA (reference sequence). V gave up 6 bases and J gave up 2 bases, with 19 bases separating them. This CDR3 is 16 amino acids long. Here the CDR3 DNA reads TGCAGTGCAAATCCTGCGGGGACGGCGACTAATGAAAAACTGTTTTTT. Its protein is CSANPAGTATNEKLFF.

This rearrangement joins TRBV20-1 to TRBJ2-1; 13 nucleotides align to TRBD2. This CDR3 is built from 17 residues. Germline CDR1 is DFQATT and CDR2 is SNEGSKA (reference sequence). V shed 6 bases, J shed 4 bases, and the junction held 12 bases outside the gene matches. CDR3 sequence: CSAPDTSGRAGYNEQFF. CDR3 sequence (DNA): TGCAGTGCCCCGGACACTAGCGGGAGGGCCGGGTACAATGAGCAGTTCTTC.

Here the CDR3 DNA reads TGTGCCAGCAGAGATCTAGGTTCCGGAATCAAGCGATACGAGCAGTACTTC. The encoded protein is CASRDLGSGIKRYEQYF. The chain uses TRBV11-2 and TRBJ2-7, with unresolved D. V lost 6 bases, J lost 4 bases, and 25 bases lay in between. The CDR3 has 17 amino acids. The germline CDR1 and CDR2 sequences are SGHAT and FQNNGV.

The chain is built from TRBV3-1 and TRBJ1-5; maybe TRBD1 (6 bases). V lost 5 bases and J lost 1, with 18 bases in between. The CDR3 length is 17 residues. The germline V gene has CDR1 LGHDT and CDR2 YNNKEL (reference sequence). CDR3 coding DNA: TGTGCCAGCAGCGCTGGGGGGCACACGGAGAGCAATCAGCCCCAGCATTTT. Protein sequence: CASSAGGHTESNQPQHF. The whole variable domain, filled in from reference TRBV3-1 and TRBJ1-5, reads DTAVSQTPKYLVTQMGNDKSIKCEQNLGHDTMYWYKQDSKKFLKIMFSYNNKELIINETVPNRFSPKSPDKAHLNLHINSLELGDSAVYFCASSAGGHTESNQPQHFGDGTRLSIL.

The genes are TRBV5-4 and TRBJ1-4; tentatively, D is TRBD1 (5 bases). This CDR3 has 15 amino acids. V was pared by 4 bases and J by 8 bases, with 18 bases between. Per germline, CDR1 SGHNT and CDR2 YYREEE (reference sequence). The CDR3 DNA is TGTGCCAGCAGCCTACGGGACTCGTACGGAGAAAAACTGTTTTTT. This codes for CASSLRDSYGEKLFF.

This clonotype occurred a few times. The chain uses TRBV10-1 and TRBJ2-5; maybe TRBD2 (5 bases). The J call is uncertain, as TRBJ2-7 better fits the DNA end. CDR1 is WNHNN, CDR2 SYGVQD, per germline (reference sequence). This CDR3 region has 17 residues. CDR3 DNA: TGCGCCAGCAGTGAGGGGCTCGGAGGTGGGAGAGACAACGAGCAGTACTTC. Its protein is CASSEGLGGGRDNEQYF.

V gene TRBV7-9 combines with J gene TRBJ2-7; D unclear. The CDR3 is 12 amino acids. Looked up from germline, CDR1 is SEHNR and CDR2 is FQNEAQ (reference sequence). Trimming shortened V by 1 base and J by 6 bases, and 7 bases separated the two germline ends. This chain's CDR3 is CASSLDTCEQYF. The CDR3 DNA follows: TGTGCCAGCAGCTTAGATACCTGCGAGCAGTACTTC.

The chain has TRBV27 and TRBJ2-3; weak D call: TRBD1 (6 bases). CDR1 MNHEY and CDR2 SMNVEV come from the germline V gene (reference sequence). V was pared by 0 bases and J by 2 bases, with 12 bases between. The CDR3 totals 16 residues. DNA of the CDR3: TGTGCCAGCAGTTTATCAAGGGGACACTACACAGATACGCAGTATTTT. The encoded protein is CASSLSRGHYTDTQYF.

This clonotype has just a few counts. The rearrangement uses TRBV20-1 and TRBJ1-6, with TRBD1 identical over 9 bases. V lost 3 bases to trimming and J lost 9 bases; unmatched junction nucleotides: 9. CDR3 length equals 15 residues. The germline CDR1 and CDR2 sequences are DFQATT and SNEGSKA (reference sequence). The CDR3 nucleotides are TGCAGTGCTAGCCCCGGGACAGGGTTGTTTTCACCCCTCCACTTT. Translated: CSASPGTGLFSPLHF.

The CDR3 loop is CASRAGTGRTDTQYF. DNA for the CDR3: TGTGCCAGCAGGGCCGGGACAGGGAGGACAGATACGCAGTATTTT. The chain couples TRBV12-3 or TRBV12-4 to TRBJ2-3; TRBD1 matches at 9 bases. The V gene end was trimmed by 6 bases and the J gene end by 3 bases; junction bases not matched to a gene: 7. The CDR3 length is 15 residues.

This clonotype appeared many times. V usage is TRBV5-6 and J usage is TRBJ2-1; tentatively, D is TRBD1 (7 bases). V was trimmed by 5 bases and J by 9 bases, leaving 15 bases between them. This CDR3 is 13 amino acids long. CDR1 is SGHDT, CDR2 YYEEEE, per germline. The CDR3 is CASRYSGGGEQFF. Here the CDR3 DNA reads TGTGCCAGCAGATACTCAGGGGGAGGTGAGCAGTTCTTC.

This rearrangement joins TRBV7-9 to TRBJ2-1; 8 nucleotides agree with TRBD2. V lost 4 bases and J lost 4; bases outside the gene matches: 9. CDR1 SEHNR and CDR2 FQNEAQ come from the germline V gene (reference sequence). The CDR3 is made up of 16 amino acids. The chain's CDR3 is CASSYRTSSLYNEQFF. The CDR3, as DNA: TGTGCCAGCAGCTACCGGACTAGCTCCTTGTACAATGAGCAGTTCTTC.

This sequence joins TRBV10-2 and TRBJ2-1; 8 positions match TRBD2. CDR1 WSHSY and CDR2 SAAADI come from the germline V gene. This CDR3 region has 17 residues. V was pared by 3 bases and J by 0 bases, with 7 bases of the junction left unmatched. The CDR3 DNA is TGCGCCAGCAGTGACCCTACGGGGGGGATCTCCTACAATGAGCAGTTCTTC. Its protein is CASSDPTGGISYNEQFF.

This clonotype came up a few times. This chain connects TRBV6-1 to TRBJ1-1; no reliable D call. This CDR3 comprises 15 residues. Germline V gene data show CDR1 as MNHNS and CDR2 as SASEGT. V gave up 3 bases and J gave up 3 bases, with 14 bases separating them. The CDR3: CASSEVYGKDTEAFF. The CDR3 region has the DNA TGTGCCAGCAGTGAGGTATATGGGAAAGACACTGAAGCTTTCTTT.